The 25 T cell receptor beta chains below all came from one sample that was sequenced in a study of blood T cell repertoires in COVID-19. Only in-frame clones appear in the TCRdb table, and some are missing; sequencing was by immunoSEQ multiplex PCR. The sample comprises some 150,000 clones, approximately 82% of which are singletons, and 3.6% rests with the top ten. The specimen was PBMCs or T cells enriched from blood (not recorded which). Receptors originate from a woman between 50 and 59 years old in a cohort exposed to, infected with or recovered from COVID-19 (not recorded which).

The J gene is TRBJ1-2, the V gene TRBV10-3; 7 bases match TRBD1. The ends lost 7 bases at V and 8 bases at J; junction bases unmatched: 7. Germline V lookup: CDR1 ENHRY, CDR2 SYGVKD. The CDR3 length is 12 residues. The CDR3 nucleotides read TGTGCCATCAAAGGGGGCGTAGGAGGCTACACCTTC. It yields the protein CAIKGGVGGYTF.

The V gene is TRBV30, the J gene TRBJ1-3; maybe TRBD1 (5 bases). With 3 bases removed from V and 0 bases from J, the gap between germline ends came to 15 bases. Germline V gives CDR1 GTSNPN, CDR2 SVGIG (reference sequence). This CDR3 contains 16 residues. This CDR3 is CAWSVSRTGSGNTIYF. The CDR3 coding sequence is TGTGCCTGGAGCGTATCCCGAACAGGCTCTGGAAACACCATATATTTT.

DNA for the CDR3: TGTGCCAGCAGCCCACGATGGAGGGGGGGGACTGAAGCTTTCTTT. This gives the protein CASSPRWRGGTEAFF. This rearrangement joins TRBV11-1 to TRBJ1-1; a weak D match, TRBD1 (6 bases). CDR3 size: 15 residues. Germline assignment: CDR1 SGHAT and CDR2 FQDESV (reference sequence). The V and J ends lost 5 bases and 5 bases respectively, with 18 bases between them.

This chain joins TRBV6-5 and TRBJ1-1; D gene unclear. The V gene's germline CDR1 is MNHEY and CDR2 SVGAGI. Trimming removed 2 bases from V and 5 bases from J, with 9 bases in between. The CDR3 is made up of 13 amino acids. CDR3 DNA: TGTGCCAGCAGTTACGTGACCGGGACTGAAGCTTTCTTT. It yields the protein CASSYVTGTEAFF.

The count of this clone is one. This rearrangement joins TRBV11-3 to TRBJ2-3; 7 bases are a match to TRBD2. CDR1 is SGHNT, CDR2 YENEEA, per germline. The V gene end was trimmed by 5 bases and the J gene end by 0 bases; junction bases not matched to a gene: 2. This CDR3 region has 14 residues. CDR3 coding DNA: TGTGCCAGCAGCGCGGGAGTAAGCACAGATACGCAGTATTTT. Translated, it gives CASSAGVSTDTQYF.

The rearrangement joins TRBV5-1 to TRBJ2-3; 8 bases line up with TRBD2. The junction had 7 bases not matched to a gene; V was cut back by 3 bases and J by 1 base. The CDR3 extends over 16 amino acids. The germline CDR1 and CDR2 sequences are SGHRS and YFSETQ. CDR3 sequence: CASSSGRGAGTDTQYF. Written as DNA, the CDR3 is TGCGCCAGCAGCTCGGGGCGGGGGGCAGGCACAGATACGCAGTATTTT.

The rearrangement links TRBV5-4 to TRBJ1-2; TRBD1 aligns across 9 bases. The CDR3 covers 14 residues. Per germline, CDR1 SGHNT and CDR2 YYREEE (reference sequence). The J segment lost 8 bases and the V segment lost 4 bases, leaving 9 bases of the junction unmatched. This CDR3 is CASSPTGTGNGYTF. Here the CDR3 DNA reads TGTGCCAGCAGCCCCACCGGGACAGGGAACGGCTACACCTTC.

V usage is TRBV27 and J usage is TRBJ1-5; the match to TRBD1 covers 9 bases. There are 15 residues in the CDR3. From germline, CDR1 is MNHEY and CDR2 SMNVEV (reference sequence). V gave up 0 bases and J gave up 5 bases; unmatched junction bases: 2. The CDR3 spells CASSLSWTGDQPQHF. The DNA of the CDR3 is TGTGCCAGCAGTTTATCGTGGACAGGGGATCAGCCCCAGCATTTT.

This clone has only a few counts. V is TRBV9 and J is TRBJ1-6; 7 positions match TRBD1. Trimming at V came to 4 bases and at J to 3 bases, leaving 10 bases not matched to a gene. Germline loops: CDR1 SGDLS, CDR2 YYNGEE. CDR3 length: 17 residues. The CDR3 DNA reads TGTGCCAGCAGCCCTCGAGAAAACAGGGGCTATAATTCACCCCTCCACTTT. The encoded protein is CASSPRENRGYNSPLHF.

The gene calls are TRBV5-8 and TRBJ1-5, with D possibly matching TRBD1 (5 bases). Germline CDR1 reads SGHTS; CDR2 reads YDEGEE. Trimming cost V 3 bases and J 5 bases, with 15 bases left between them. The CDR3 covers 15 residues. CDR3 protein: CASSSGGGSDQPQHF. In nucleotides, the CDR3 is TGTGCCAGCAGCTCCGGGGGGGGGTCGGATCAGCCCCAGCATTTT.

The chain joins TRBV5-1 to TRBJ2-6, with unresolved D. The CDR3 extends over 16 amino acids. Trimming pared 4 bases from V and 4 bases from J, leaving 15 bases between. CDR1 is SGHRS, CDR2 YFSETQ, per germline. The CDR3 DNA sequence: TGCGCCAGCAGCGCCTCCCCACGGAGCGGGGCCAACGTCCTGACTTTC. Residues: CASSASPRSGANVLTF.

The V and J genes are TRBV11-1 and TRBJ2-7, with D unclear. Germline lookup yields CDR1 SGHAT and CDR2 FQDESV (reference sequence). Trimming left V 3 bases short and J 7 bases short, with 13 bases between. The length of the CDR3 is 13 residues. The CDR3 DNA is TGTGCCAGCAGCTTGGTCCTCTCTAATGAGCAGTACTTC. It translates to CASSLVLSNEQYF.

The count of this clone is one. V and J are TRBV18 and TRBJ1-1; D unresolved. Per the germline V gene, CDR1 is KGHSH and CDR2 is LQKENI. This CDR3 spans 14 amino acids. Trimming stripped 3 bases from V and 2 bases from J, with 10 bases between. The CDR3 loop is CASSPLAVNTEAFF. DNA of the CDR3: TGTGCCAGCTCACCCCTAGCTGTTAACACTGAAGCTTTCTTT.

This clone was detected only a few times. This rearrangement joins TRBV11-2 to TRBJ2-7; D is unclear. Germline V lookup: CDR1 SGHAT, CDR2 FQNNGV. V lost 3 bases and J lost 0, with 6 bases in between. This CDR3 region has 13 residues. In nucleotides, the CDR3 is TGTGCCAGCAGCTTTTCTCTCTCCTACGAGCAGTACTTC. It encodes CASSFSLSYEQYF.

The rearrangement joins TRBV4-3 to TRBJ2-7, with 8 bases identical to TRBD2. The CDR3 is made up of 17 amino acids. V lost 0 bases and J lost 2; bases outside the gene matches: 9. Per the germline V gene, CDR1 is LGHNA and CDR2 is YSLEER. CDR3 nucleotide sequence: TGCGCCAGCAGCCAAGATTCACCGGGGGGGGCCCCCTACGAGCAGTACTTC. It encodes CASSQDSPGGAPYEQYF.

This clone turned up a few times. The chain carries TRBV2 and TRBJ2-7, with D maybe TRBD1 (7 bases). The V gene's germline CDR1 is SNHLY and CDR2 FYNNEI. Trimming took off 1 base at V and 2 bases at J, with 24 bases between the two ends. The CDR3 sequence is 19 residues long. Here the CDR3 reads CASSEDSAVGGQKAYEQYF. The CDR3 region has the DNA TGTGCCAGCAGTGAAGATTCCGCGGTGGGGGGACAGAAAGCCTACGAGCAGTACTTC. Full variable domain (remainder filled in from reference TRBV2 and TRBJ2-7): EPEVTQTPSHQVTQMGQEVILRCVPISNHLYFYWYRQILGQKVEFLVSFYNNEISEKSEIFDDQFSVERPDGSNFTLKIRSTKLEDSAMYFCASSEDSAVGGQKAYEQYFGPGTRLTVT.

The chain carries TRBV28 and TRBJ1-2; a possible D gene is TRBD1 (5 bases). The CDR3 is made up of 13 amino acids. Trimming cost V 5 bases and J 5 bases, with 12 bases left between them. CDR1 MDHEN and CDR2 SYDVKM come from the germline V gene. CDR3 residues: CASSGPGRYGYTF. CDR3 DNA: TGTGCCAGCAGTGGGCCAGGGCGTTATGGCTACACCTTC.

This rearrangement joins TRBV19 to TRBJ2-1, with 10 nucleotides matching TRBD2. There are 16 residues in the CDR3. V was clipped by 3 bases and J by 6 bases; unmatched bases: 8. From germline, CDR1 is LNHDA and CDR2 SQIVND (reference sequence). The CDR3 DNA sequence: TGTGCCAGTAGTATTAGGCTAGCGGGAGTTCCCAATGAGCAGTTCTTC. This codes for CASSIRLAGVPNEQFF. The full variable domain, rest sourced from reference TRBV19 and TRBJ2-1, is DGGITQSPKYLFRKEGQNVTLSCEQNLNHDAMYWYRQDPGQGLRLIYYSQIVNDFQKGDIAEGYSVSREKKESFPLTVTSAQKNPTAFYLCASSIRLAGVPNEQFFGPGTRLTVL.

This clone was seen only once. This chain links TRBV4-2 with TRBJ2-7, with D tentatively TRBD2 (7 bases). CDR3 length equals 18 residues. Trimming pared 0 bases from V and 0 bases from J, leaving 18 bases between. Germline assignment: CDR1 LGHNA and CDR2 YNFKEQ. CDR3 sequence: CASSQERWGGPASYEQYF. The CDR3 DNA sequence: TGTGCCAGCAGCCAAGAAAGGTGGGGGGGCCCCGCCTCCTACGAGCAGTACTTC.

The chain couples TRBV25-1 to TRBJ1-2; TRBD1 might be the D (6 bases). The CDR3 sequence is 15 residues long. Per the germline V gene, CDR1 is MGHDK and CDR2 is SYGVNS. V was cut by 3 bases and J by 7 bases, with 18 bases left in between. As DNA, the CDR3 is TGTGCCAGCAGTGAGGGCTCACAGGGATATCGTGGCTACACCTTC. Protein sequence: CASSEGSQGYRGYTF.

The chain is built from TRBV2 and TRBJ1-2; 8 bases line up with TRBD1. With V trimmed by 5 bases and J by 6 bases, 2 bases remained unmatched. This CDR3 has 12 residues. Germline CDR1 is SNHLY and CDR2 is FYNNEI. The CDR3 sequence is CASSKDRDGYTF. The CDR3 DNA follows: TGTGCCAGCAGTAAGGACAGGGATGGCTACACCTTC.

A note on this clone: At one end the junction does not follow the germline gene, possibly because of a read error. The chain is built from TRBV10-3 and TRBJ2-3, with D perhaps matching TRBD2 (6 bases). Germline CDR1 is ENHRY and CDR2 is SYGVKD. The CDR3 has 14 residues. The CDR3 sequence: CAMSGGTSTDTQYF. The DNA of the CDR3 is TGTGCCATGAGTGGGGGGACTAGCACAGATACGCAGTATTTT.

CDR3 amino acids: CASSTPADSSYEQYF. The CDR3 nucleotides are TGTGCCAGCAGCACTCCTGCGGACAGCTCCTACGAGCAGTACTTC. The rearrangement uses TRBV28 and TRBJ2-7; perhaps TRBD1 as D (6 bases). The ends were cut back, 6 bases at V and 0 bases at J, with 15 bases in the middle. The CDR3 is 15 residues long. The germline gives CDR1 MDHEN, CDR2 SYDVKM.

CDR3 nucleotides: TGTGCCAGCAGCTTTGCGCAAAACGCACAGGGGAACACTGAAGCTTTCTTT. Translated: CASSFAQNAQGNTEAFF. V usage is TRBV12-1 and J usage is TRBJ1-1; TRBD1 is the table's D call and was not checked against the DNA. TRBV12-1 is a documented pseudogene. This CDR3 spans 17 amino acids.

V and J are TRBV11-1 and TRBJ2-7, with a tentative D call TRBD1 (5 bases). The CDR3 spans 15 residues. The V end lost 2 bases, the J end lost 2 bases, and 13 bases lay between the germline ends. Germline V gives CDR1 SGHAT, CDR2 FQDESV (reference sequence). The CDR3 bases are TGTGCCAGCAGCTTAAAGCAGGGTGAAACCTACGAGCAGTACTTC. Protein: CASSLKQGETYEQYF. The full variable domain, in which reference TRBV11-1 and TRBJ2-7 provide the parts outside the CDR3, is EAEVAQSPRYKITEKSQAVAFWCDPISGHATLYWYRQILGQGPELLVQFQDESVVDDSQLPKDRFSAERLKGVDSTLKIQPAELGDSAMYLCASSLKQGETYEQYFGPGTRLTVT.